The 19 T cell receptor beta chains given below trace back to one sample, sequenced in a study of regulatory T cells in long-lasting Graves disease. HTBI primers from iRepertoire and Arm-PCR of CDR3 regions yielded the TCR beta libraries. TCRdb re-called the multiplex PCR reads through MiXCR, storing one row per CDR3 protein. This table holds under 800,000 distinct CDR3 sequences, around 15% found once. Time point in this sample: newly diagnosed GD, antithyroid drugs for less than 3 months. Following extraction of RNA from PBMCs, that RNA was used to make the TCR library. These sequences were also reported in another study, on T cells in Graves' hyperthyroidism and ophthalmopathy.

Sequenced material: peripheral blood mononuclear cells (PBMCs), taken at new diagnosis, from a patient treated with antithyroid drugs. These receptors originate from a woman aged 30 to 39 with Graves disease.

This clonotype was found once. A read error may produce the germline difference seen at one junction end. The chain joins TRBV5-1 to TRBJ1-4, with D hard to call. The CDR3 covers 12 residues. Germline values: CDR1 SGHRS, CDR2 YFSETQ. CDR3 nucleotide sequence: TGCGCCAGCAGCATGGGCGCGGAAAAACTGGTTTTT. Translated, it gives CASSMGAEKLVF. Full variable domain (rest looked up from reference TRBV5-1 and TRBJ1-4): KAGVTQTPRYLIKTRGQQVTLSCSPISGHRSVSWYQQTPGQGLQFLFEYFSETQRNKGNFPGRFSGRQFSNSRSEMNVSTLELGDSALYLCASSMGAEKLVFGSGTQLSVL.

The chain joins TRBV24-1 to TRBJ2-3, with D possibly called TRBD1 or TRBD2 (6 bases each). The CDR3 runs to 15 residues. V shed 10 bases and J shed 1 base, with 17 bases lying between them. CDR1 is KGHDR and CDR2 is SFDVKD in the germline V gene. The CDR3 coding sequence is TGTGCCACGGCTACAGGGCGGGAAGGCACAGATACGCAGTATTTT. Translation: CATATGREGTDTQYF.

This clonotype was found a few times. CDR3 coding DNA: TGCAGTGCTAGATCAGGTGCCGCTGGGCAGGGAGGTGGGGGCTACACCTTC. It codes for CSARSGAAGQGGGGYTF. The gene calls are TRBV20-1 and TRBJ1-2, with D possibly TRBD1 on 5 matching bases. Germline V gene sequence: CDR1 DFQATT, CDR2 SNEGSKA (reference sequence). V was trimmed by 2 bases and J by 8 bases, leaving 27 bases between them. This CDR3 spans 17 amino acids.

In this sample, this clonotype turned up many times. The chain couples TRBV18 to TRBJ1-4; tentative D call: TRBD1 (5 bases). Germline CDR1 and CDR2: KGHSH and LQKENI. V shed 3 bases and J shed 7 bases, with 15 bases lying between them. This CDR3 spans 15 amino acids. The CDR3 loop is CASSPRTGRAEKLFF. The DNA for the CDR3 is TGTGCCAGCTCACCTCGAACGGGCAGGGCTGAAAAACTGTTTTTT.

Ten or more counts support this clonotype. The chain carries TRBV12-3 or TRBV12-4 and TRBJ1-3, with D possibly TRBD1 on 6 matching bases. This CDR3 has 14 residues. V lost 1 base and J lost 7, with 11 bases in between. The CDR3 nucleotides read TGTGCCAGCAGTTTAGGGACAGTGTGGAACACCATATATTTT. Its translation: CASSLGTVWNTIYF.

This rearrangement joins TRBV19 to TRBJ1-5; TRBD1 matches at 10 bases. The CDR3 covers 16 residues. Germline assignment: CDR1 LNHDA and CDR2 SQIVND (reference sequence). After removal of 5 bases from V and 5 bases from J, the junction contained 9 bases not matched to a gene. The CDR3 region has the DNA TGTGCCAGTAGTGTGACAGGGGGCACGGGGTATCAGCCCCAGCATTTT. It translates to CASSVTGGTGYQPQHF.

This clonotype was seen repeatedly, ten times or more. This chain connects TRBV28 to TRBJ2-5; either TRBD1 or TRBD2 may fit D (5 bases each). The CDR3 is 17 amino acids. The V and J ends lost 3 bases and 5 bases respectively, with 22 bases between them. CDR1 is MDHEN, CDR2 SYDVKM, per germline. Here the CDR3 DNA reads TGTGCCAGCAGTTTGGCCAACGGGCCAAAAGAGGGGGAGACCCAGTACTTC. It encodes CASSLANGPKEGETQYF. Complete variable domain (other parts from reference TRBV28 and TRBJ2-5): DVKVTQSSRYLVKRTGEKVFLECVQDMDHENMFWYRQDPGLGLRLIYFSYDVKMKEKGDIPEGYSVSREKKERFSLILESASTNQTSMYLCASSLANGPKEGETQYFGPGTRLLVL.

The genes are TRBV5-1 and TRBJ2-3; 14 bases agree with TRBD2. The CDR3 covers 16 residues. V gave up 4 bases and J gave up 5 bases; unmatched junction bases: 6. The V gene's germline CDR1 is SGHRS and CDR2 YFSETQ. The CDR3, as DNA: TGCGCCAGCAGCAAAGGGACTAGCGGGAGACTAGATACGCAGTATTTT. This codes for CASSKGTSGRLDTQYF. Based on the CDR3 plus reference TRBV5-1 and TRBJ2-3, the full variable domain is KAGVTQTPRYLIKTRGQQVTLSCSPISGHRSVSWYQQTPGQGLQFLFEYFSETQRNKGNFPGRFSGRQFSNSRSEMNVSTLELGDSALYLCASSKGTSGRLDTQYFGPGTRLTVL.

The rearrangement links TRBV7-9 to TRBJ2-2; D unclear. Trimming shortened V by 1 base and J by 5 bases, and 11 bases separated the two germline ends. Germline V gene data show CDR1 as SEHNR and CDR2 as FQNEAQ (reference sequence). This CDR3 comprises 15 residues. CDR3 sequence: CASSLGVLLTGELFF. CDR3 bases: TGTGCCAGCAGCTTAGGGGTTCTCTTGACCGGGGAGCTGTTTTTT.

There are many counts of this clonotype. This chain connects TRBV11-2 to TRBJ2-3; no reliable D call. Trimming removed 1 base from V and 0 bases from J, with 5 bases in between. Germline CDR1 SGHAT, CDR2 FQNNGV. There are 14 residues in the CDR3. CDR3 DNA: TGTGCCAGCAGCTTAGGGCTGAGCACAGATACGCAGTATTTT. It specifies CASSLGLSTDTQYF.

This clonotype was detected only a few times. V and J are TRBV9 and TRBJ1-3; D gene unclear. This CDR3 has 15 amino acids. Germline CDR1 and CDR2: SGDLS and YYNGEE. V lost 0 bases, J lost 0 bases, and 7 bases lay in between. CDR3 in DNA: TGTGCCAGCAGCGTAGCCGGCTACTCTGGAAACACCATATATTTT. It is translated as CASSVAGYSGNTIYF.

This chain links TRBV29-1 with TRBJ2-5, with a tentative D call TRBD1 (5 bases). Germline V gene data show CDR1 as SQVTM and CDR2 as ANQGSEA. The CDR3 contains 12 residues. DNA for the CDR3: TGCAGTTTCGGTGGGGCCCAAGAGACCCAGTACTTC. Protein: CSFGGAQETQYF.

In its sample, this clonotype was seen a few times. The rearrangement uses TRBV6-2 or TRBV6-3 and TRBJ2-3, with D maybe TRBD2 (6 bases). This CDR3 has 16 amino acids. V was shortened by 2 bases and J by 0 bases, with 12 bases between the two germline ends. Germline CDR1 is MNHEY and CDR2 is SVGEGT. As DNA, the CDR3 is TGTGCCAGCAGTTACATTGGCGGGACTAGCACAGATACGCAGTATTTT. Encoded protein: CASSYIGGTSTDTQYF.

The V and J genes are TRBV27 and TRBJ1-4, with D possibly TRBD1 on 6 matching bases. The germline CDR1 and CDR2 sequences are MNHEY and SMNVEV (reference sequence). The CDR3 length is 11 residues. V lost 7 bases, J lost 10 bases, and 10 bases lay in between. The CDR3 loop reads CASKGDTKLFF. Here the CDR3 DNA reads TGTGCCAGCAAGGGGGACACAAAACTGTTTTTT.

This clonotype was found a few times. The CDR3 coding sequence is TGTGCCAGCAGTTGGGCGGGGGGAAATCAGCCCCAGCATTTT. Its protein is CASSWAGGNQPQHF. This rearrangement joins TRBV6-2 or TRBV6-3 to TRBJ1-5; tentative D call: TRBD1 (5 bases). The V and J ends lost 4 bases and 4 bases respectively, with 11 bases between them. The CDR3 runs 14 residues. The germline CDR1 and CDR2 sequences are MNHEY and SVGEGT.

This chain links TRBV27 with TRBJ2-4; D remains unclear. V dropped 5 bases and J dropped 0 bases, with 11 bases sitting between them. CDR1 and CDR2 (germline): MNHEY, SMNVEV (reference sequence). The CDR3 extends over 15 amino acids. CDR3 nucleotides: TGTGCCAGCAGTCCCTTGGGCTTAGCCAAAAACATTCAGTACTTC. Protein product: CASSPLGLAKNIQYF.

The chain employs TRBV7-9 and TRBJ2-5, with 9 bases aligning to TRBD2. The CDR3 has 14 residues. Germline V gives CDR1 SEHNR, CDR2 FQNEAQ (reference sequence). Germline trimming cut 3 bases from V and 3 bases from J; bases unmatched to any gene: 2. The CDR3 DNA reads as TGTGCCAGCAGCTTTAGCGGGGGCGAAGAGACCCAGTACTTC. The encoded protein is CASSFSGGEETQYF.

This clonotype showed up many times. The CDR3 spells CASLPGQGASEAFF. DNA of the CDR3: TGTGCCAGCCTGCCGGGACAGGGGGCCTCTGAAGCTTTCTTT. This chain links TRBV6-1 with TRBJ1-1, with TRBD1 identical over 12 bases. The CDR3 is 14 amino acids. Germline trimming cut 8 bases from V and 6 bases from J; bases unmatched to any gene: 7. Germline V gene data show CDR1 as MNHNS and CDR2 as SASEGT.

This clonotype was recorded at least ten times. The chain is built from TRBV28 and TRBJ1-1; D is unresolved. The germline V gene has CDR1 MDHEN and CDR2 SYDVKM. This CDR3 has 14 residues. Trimming left V 2 bases short and J 1 base short, with 8 bases between. CDR3 sequence (DNA): TGTGCCAGCAGTTTACCGAACGGGAACACTGAAGCTTTCTTT. Protein product: CASSLPNGNTEAFF.